This is a list of T cell receptor beta chains from one sample in a study of T cells in localized non-small cell lung cancer. Produced via immunoSEQ multiplex PCR; TCRdb's table is partial and in-frame only. The data contain tens of thousands of clones, 70% to 90% of them singletons. Material: peripheral blood, obtained before any cancer treatment. Receptors were obtained from a man aged 35 to 69 with stage I lung adenocarcinoma. CDR3s include the opening cysteine and the closing phenylalanine or tryptophan. D genes are given only for firm matches. Clone size is shown for a subset of rows, as once, few, many or a class of expanded clone.

NA	TRBV11-2	NA	TRBJ2-7	TGTGCCAGCAGCCCCCCCGGACTATACTACGAGCAGTACTTC	CASSPPGLYYEQYF
NA	TRBV6-5	TRBD2	TRBJ2-1	TGTGCCAGCAGCACCGGGGGCGGGAGGGCTTATGAGCAGTTCTTC	CASSTGGGRAYEQFF
once	TRBV7-2	TRBD2	TRBJ2-3	TGTGCCAGCAGCTCAAGCCAGCGGGAGTTCACAGATACGCAGTATTTT	CASSSSQREFTDTQYF
NA	TRBV9	NA	TRBJ1-1	TGTGCCAGCAGCTCGTCAGGGAGCACTGAAGCTTTCTTT	CASSSSGSTEAFF
few	TRBV9	TRBD2	TRBJ2-1	TGTGCCAGCAGCGTCGGGACTAGCACTGACAATGAGCAGTTCTTC	CASSVGTSTDNEQFF
NA	TRBV28	TRBD2	TRBJ2-3	TGTGCCAGCAGTTTCTGGGCGGGAGCGAGCACAGATACGCAGTATTTT	CASSFWAGASTDTQYF
NA	TRBV7-3	NA	TRBJ2-2	TGTGCCAGCAGCGCCGGGCAGTACGGGGAGCTGTTTTTT	CASSAGQYGELFF
NA	TRBV19	NA	TRBJ1-5	TGTGCCAGTAGTATAGATATGAATCAGCCCCAGCATTTT	CASSIDMNQPQHF
NA	TRBV4-2	NA	TRBJ1-1	TGTGCCAGCAGCCCATTTGGCAGGGTGGCTGAAGCTTTCTTT	CASSPFGRVAEAFF
once	TRBV28	NA	TRBJ1-4	TGTGCCAGCAGGACGACAGCTAATGAAAAACTGTTTTTT	CASRTTANEKLFF
NA	TRBV7-6	TRBD1	TRBJ2-2	TGTGCCAGCAGCCCCTCGGGACAGCACACCGGGGAGCTGTTTTTT	CASSPSGQHTGELFF
NA	TRBV25-1	NA	TRBJ2-1	TGTGCCAGCAGTGACCAGCGGACAAGCAATGAGCAGTTCTTC	CASSDQRTSNEQFF
NA	TRBV7-2	NA	TRBJ2-1	TGTGCCAGCAGCAAGACTCATGAGCAGTTCTTC	CASSKTHEQFF
NA	TRBV27	NA	TRBJ2-1	TGTGCCAGCAGTTTTTTGGGGGCGTATGAGCAGTTCTTC	CASSFLGAYEQFF
NA	TRBV5-4	TRBD2	TRBJ2-1	TGTGCCAGCAGCTTGGGACTAGCGGATGAGCAGTTCTTC	CASSLGLADEQFF
NA	TRBV5-1	TRBD2	TRBJ2-3	TGCGCCAGCAGCTCAGCGGCGGGAGGCACAGATACGCAGTATTTT	CASSSAAGGTDTQYF
few	TRBV2	NA	TRBJ1-5	TGTGCCAGCATGGGATCGGGCGGTCAGCCCCAGCATTTT	CASMGSGGQPQHF
NA	TRBV28	NA	TRBJ2-7	TGTGCCAGCAGTTCGGGCCTTTCTCGCGGGCAGTACTTC	CASSSGLSRGQYF
once	TRBV6-5	NA	TRBJ2-7	TGTGCCAGCAGTTACGGAGCGGGCGGAACCTACGAGCAGTACTTC	CASSYGAGGTYEQYF
NA	TRBV11-1	NA	TRBJ2-5	TGTGCCAGCAGCCGGGGCGACGGAGCAGAGACCCAGTACTTC	CASSRGDGAETQYF
NA	TRBV27	NA	TRBJ1-2	TGTGCCAGCAGTTTATCGGGCTTCTATGGCTACACCTTC	CASSLSGFYGYTF
few	TRBV5-1	TRBD2	TRBJ2-1	TGCGCCAGCAGCTGGGGGACTAGCGGCTACAATGAGCAGTTCTTC	CASSWGTSGYNEQFF